This T cell receptor (beta chain) came from a study of identical twins. Study results and limitations: Within monozygotic twins, out-of-frame TCR alpha sharing was underestimated by the models.

In its sample, this clonotype was seen a few times. Its antigen remains unknown. Germline CDR1 MDHEN, CDR2 SYDVKM. J gave up 2 bases and V 8 bases, and 0 bases lay outside the gene matches. CDR3 length: 11 amino acids. Template switching added a universal primer binding site, and final cDNA carried unique molecular identifiers. In TCRdb, the 5' RACE reads were re-called with MiXCR into one record per CDR3 protein. The sample contains roughly 700,000 distinct CDR3 sequences, less than 10% of which appear only once. The data were also submitted as part of a second study, on yellow fever vaccine responses in identical twins.

The gene calls are TRBV28 and TRBJ2-7, with 7 bases lining up with TRBD1. Sequenced sample: PBMCs. The TCR comes from a woman aged 18 to 35 in good health. The DNA of the CDR3 is TGTGCCAGCGGGACAGCCTACGAGCAGTACTTC. Encoded protein: CASGTAYEQYF.